Detailed here is one T cell receptor beta chain. This CDR3 spans 13 amino acids. Between the trimmed V and J ends, which lost 5 bases and 6 bases, there was a span of 13 bases. Germline CDR1 and CDR2: GTSNPN and SVGIG (reference sequence). This record belongs to a study of PD-L1 blockade in urothelial cancer. Documented time point: pretreatment peripheral blood. Libraries were prepared by immunoSEQ multiplex PCR; TCRdb keeps only in-frame clonotypes and omits some of them. This sample carries around 100,000 clones, roughly 91% of them seen once, and the ten largest clones take about 2%. The sequenced sample was PBMCs, obtained around atezolizumab (anti-PD-L1) treatment. The TCR sequence derives from a man aged 55 to 70 with urothelial cancer. The chain uses TRBV30 and TRBJ2-2; D gene ambiguous. This CDR3 is CAWHENVPGELFF. The DNA for the CDR3 is TGTGCCTGGCACGAGAACGTCCCCGGGGAGCTGTTTTTT. The whole variable domain, filled in from reference TRBV30 and TRBJ2-2, reads SQTIHQWPATLVQPVGSPLSLECTVEGTSNPNLYWYRQAAGRGLQLLFYSVGIGQISSEVPQNLSASRPQDRQFILSSKKLLLSDSGFYLCAWHENVPGELFFGEGSRLTVL.